This TCR beta chain emerged from a study of siplizumab effects on memory and regulatory T cells. Study results and limitations: Tregs proliferating in siplizumab cultures lacked confirmation of their suppressive function.

For this clone: Its antigen remains unknown.

The method was immunoSEQ multiplex PCR; TCRdb's version includes in-frame clones alone and lacks a portion of them. In the table there are approximately 120,000 clones, roughly 94% of which are singletons. This CDR3 is 13 amino acids long. The germline gives CDR1 LNHDA, CDR2 SQIVND (reference sequence). V was cut by 6 bases and J by 0 bases, with 7 bases left in between. Sequencing was done on a sample of Tregs sorted from blood. This chain links TRBV19 with TRBJ2-3, with D unresolved. The source of this sequence is a human donor in good health. In DNA form, the CDR3 reads TGTGCCAGTAGCGTTCCAAGCACAGATACGCAGTATTTT. Amino acids: CASSVPSTDTQYF.